This T cell receptor beta chain was sequenced during a study of shared clonotypes between healthy human individuals. General study findings and limits: Genetic and exposure-history diversity was limited by the small donor number.

Germline V gene lookup returns CDR1 KGHSH and CDR2 LQKENI. This CDR3 has 15 residues. Trimming removed 0 bases from V and 6 bases from J, with 11 bases in between. The deep-level immunoSEQ assay was used. TCRdb's copy holds only in-frame clones and misses some; the assay was immunoSEQ multiplex PCR. The sample holds hundreds of thousands of clones, 75% to 85% seen once. Each sample came from a Caucasian adult donor living in Nashville, Tennessee. To note about this clone: Its cognate antigen is unknown.

The chain has TRBV18 and TRBJ2-2, with D possibly being TRBD1 (5 bases). This receptor was taken from a woman aged 40 to 50 in good health. Some clones in this sample may be carry-over from other donors' samples. The sample was PBMCs. The CDR3 DNA is TGTGCCAGCTCACCACCGTTCCAGGGTTCCGGGGAGCTGTTTTTT. Encoded protein: CASSPPFQGSGELFF.